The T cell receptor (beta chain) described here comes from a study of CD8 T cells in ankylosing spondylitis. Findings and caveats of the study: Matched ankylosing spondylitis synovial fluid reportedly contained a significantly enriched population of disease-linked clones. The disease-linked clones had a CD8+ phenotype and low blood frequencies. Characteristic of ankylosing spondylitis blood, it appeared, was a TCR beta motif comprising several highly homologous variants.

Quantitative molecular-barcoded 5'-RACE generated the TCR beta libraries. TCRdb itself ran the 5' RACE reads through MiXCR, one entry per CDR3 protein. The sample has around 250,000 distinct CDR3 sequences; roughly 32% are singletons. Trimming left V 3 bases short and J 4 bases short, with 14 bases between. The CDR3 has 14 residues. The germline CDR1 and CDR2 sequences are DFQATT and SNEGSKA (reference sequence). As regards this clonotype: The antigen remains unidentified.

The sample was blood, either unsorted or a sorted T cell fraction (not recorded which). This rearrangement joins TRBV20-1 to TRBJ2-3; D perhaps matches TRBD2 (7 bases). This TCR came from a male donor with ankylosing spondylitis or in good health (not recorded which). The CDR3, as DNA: TGCAGTGCTAGGGGAGGGGGGGGTCCAGATACGCAGTATTTT. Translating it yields CSARGGGGPDTQYF.